This T cell receptor (beta chain) appears in the sequencing data of a study of T cell responses to AZD1222 COVID-19 vaccine. TCRdb keeps only in-frame clones here, not all; method: immunoSEQ multiplex PCR. The sample lists 90,000 to 150,000 clones, approximately 90% occurring once. A word on this clone: The target antigen is unknown.

CDR3 length: 12 amino acids. The ends were cut back, 3 bases at V and 4 bases at J, with 9 bases in the middle. The germline gives CDR1 GTSNPN, CDR2 SVGIG (reference sequence). Notes on the study in general: Baseline testing showed seropositivity in only 6 or 7 AZD1222 recipients. Vaccination with two AZD1222 doses was followed by a rise in Spike-specific TCR breadth and depth. Within unmutated variant regions lay the reported targets of nearly half of spike-specific TCRs. Donors were chiefly white British, with a greater number of females, and clonal diversity was perhaps underestimated.

The chain is built from TRBV30 and TRBJ1-1, with a possible D match to TRBD1 (5 bases). The receptor was derived from an adult in good health. Sequences were derived from peripheral blood, sampled on day 0 of AZD1222 vaccination. CDR3 in amino acids: CAWSRQFTEAFF. CDR3 nucleotide sequence: TGTGCCTGGAGCCGACAGTTCACTGAAGCTTTCTTT.